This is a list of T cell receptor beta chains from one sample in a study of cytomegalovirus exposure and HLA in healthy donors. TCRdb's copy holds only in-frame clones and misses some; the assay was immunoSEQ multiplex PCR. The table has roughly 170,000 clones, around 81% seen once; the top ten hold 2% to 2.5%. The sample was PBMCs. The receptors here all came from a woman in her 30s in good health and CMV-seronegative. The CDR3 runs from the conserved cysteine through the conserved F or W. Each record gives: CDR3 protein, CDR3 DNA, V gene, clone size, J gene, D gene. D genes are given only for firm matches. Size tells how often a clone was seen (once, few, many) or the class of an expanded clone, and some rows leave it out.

CASRASGRGNEQFF	TGTGCCAGCAGGGCTAGCGGGAGAGGGAATGAGCAGTTCTTC	TRBV28	-	TRBJ2-1	TRBD2
CASSQSRTSGVYEQFF	TGCGCCAGCAGCCAAAGCCGGACTAGCGGGGTTTATGAGCAGTTCTTC	TRBV4-3	-	TRBJ2-1	TRBD2
CASSRTTGNADTQYF	TGTGCCAGCAGCCGAACTACAGGGAACGCAGATACGCAGTATTTT	TRBV5-6	-	TRBJ2-3	-
CASSLEGRNTGELFF	TGTGCCAGCAGCTTAGAGGGCAGGAACACCGGGGAGCTGTTTTTT	TRBV5-4	-	TRBJ2-2	-
CASSLAGGPIDTQYF	TGTGCCAGCAGCTTAGCGGGAGGGCCGATAGATACGCAGTATTTT	TRBV7-8	-	TRBJ2-3	TRBD2
CASSSLLDTQYF	TGTGCCAGCAGCTCCCTGTTAGATACGCAGTATTTT	TRBV28	-	TRBJ2-3	-
CASRLTSGSEQYF	TGCGCCAGCAGGCTGACTAGCGGGAGCGAGCAGTACTTC	TRBV5-1	once	TRBJ2-7	TRBD2
CASSLDTGLFF	TGTGCCAGCAGCTTAGACACAGGGTTGTTTTTT	TRBV7-9	-	TRBJ1-4	-
CASITAGGFDTQYF	TGTGCCAGCATCACAGCGGGGGGATTTGATACGCAGTATTTT	TRBV5-6	-	TRBJ2-3	TRBD2
CASSLKRGGLDTQYF	TGTGCCAGCAGTTTAAAGCGGGGGGGTTTAGATACGCAGTATTTT	TRBV28	-	TRBJ2-3	TRBD2
CASSQEAGRGVSYEQYF	TGTGCCAGCAGCCAAGAGGCGGGGAGGGGAGTCTCCTACGAGCAGTACTTC	TRBV4-2	-	TRBJ2-7	TRBD2
CASSLTGTGDSPLHF	TGCGCCAGCAGCCTGACCGGGACAGGGGATTCACCCCTCCACTTT	TRBV4-3	-	TRBJ1-6	TRBD1
CAISEWGQGGNQPQHF	TGTGCCATCAGTGAATGGGGACAGGGAGGCAATCAGCCCCAGCATTTT	TRBV10-3	-	TRBJ1-5	TRBD1
CASSSWLAETLYSTDTQYF	TGCGCCAGCAGCTCCTGGCTAGCGGAGACCCTTTACAGCACAGATACGCAGTATTTT	TRBV5-1	few	TRBJ2-3	TRBD2
CASSLDRGLWQFF	TGTGCCAGCAGCCTTGACAGGGGGCTTTGGCAGTTCTTC	TRBV7-9	-	TRBJ2-1	TRBD1
CASSYQGASDTQYF	TGTGCCAGCAGTTACCAGGGGGCCTCAGATACGCAGTATTTT	TRBV6-5	-	TRBJ2-3	TRBD1
CASSPLSMTGRYTGELFF	TGTGCCAGCAGTCCACTATCCATGACAGGGCGGTACACCGGGGAGCTGTTTTTT	TRBV25-1	-	TRBJ2-2	TRBD1
CASSSQERITAQHF	TGTGCCAGCAGTTCACAGGAGAGGATCACGGCCCAGCATTTT	TRBV6-6	-	TRBJ1-5	-
CSVVARGSDGYTF	TGCAGCGTTGTAGCCAGGGGGTCGGATGGCTACACCTTC	TRBV29-1	-	TRBJ1-2	TRBD1
CASSFGTGGGYEQYF	TGCGCCAGCAGCTTCGGGACAGGGGGCGGTTACGAGCAGTACTTC	TRBV5-1	-	TRBJ2-7	TRBD1
CASTFGQLQETQYF	TGTGCCAGCACCTTTGGACAGCTCCAAGAGACCCAGTACTTC	TRBV11-2	-	TRBJ2-5	-
CASSVGGLVTETQYF	TGTGCCAGCAGCGTAGGGGGGCTAGTGACAGAGACCCAGTACTTC	TRBV9	-	TRBJ2-5	-
CASSPPQGEANYGYTF	TGTGCCAGCAGTCCGCCACAGGGGGAAGCTAACTATGGCTACACCTTC	TRBV28	-	TRBJ1-2	TRBD1
CASRRDRNSYEQYF	TGTGCCAGCAGGAGGGACAGGAACTCCTACGAGCAGTACTTC	TRBV6-5	few	TRBJ2-7	TRBD1
CAIRAPGSTDTQYF	TGTGCCATCAGGGCCCCAGGAAGCACAGATACGCAGTATTTT	TRBV10-3	-	TRBJ2-3	-
CASSQETGLSYEQYF	TGTGCCAGCAGTCAAGAGACAGGGCTCTCCTACGAGCAGTACTTC	TRBV27	-	TRBJ2-7	TRBD1
CASRGGTGNSPLHF	TGTGCCAGCAGGGGTGGGACAGGGAATTCACCCCTCCACTTT	TRBV27	-	TRBJ1-6	TRBD1
CAWAPGGTLNQPQHF	TGTGCCTGGGCTCCAGGGGGCACCCTTAATCAGCCCCAGCATTTT	TRBV30	-	TRBJ1-5	TRBD1
CAISGTGTTEAFF	TGTGCCATCAGTGGGACAGGGACCACTGAAGCTTTCTTT	TRBV10-3	-	TRBJ1-1	TRBD1
CASSLGWGANEKLFF	TGTGCCAGCAGCTTGGGATGGGGGGCTAATGAAAAACTGTTTTTT	TRBV7-2	-	TRBJ1-4	-
CASSELRGLSGYTF	TGTGCCAGCAGCGAGCTAAGGGGGCTTAGTGGCTACACCTTC	TRBV6-1	-	TRBJ1-2	TRBD1
CASSYSSLAGDEQYF	TGTGCCAGCAGTTACTCGTCACTAGCGGGAGACGAGCAGTACTTC	TRBV6-6	-	TRBJ2-7	TRBD2
CASSSGQQETQYF	TGTGCCAGCTCATCAGGACAGCAAGAGACCCAGTACTTC	TRBV18	-	TRBJ2-5	-
CASRGTGRGREGLETQYF	TGCGCCAGCAGGGGGACAGGGCGAGGGCGGGAGGGTCTGGAGACCCAGTACTTC	TRBV10-2	once	TRBJ2-5	-
CASSSEAGAVYNEQFF	TGTGCCAGCAGCTCGGAAGCGGGGGCCGTTTACAATGAGCAGTTCTTC	TRBV5-4	once	TRBJ2-1	TRBD2
CASSPGQGAHEQYF	TGTGCCAGCAGCCCGGGACAGGGGGCCCACGAGCAGTACTTC	TRBV28	-	TRBJ2-7	TRBD1
CASSVGGTSGNYEQYF	TGTGCCAGCAGCGTGGGGGGTACTAGCGGAAACTACGAGCAGTACTTC	TRBV5-6	-	TRBJ2-7	TRBD2
CASSQSQGVNTEAFF	TGCGCCAGCAGCCAGTCACAGGGAGTGAACACTGAAGCTTTCTTT	TRBV4-1	-	TRBJ1-1	-
CASSASGSTYEQYF	TGTGCCAGCAGCGCTAGCGGGAGTACCTACGAGCAGTACTTC	TRBV9	few	TRBJ2-7	TRBD2
CASSPGRGYTF	TGTGCCAGTAGTCCGGGAAGGGGCTACACCTTC	TRBV19	few	TRBJ1-2	-
CAWSPGGPDTQYF	TGTGCCTGGAGTCCAGGGGGCCCAGATACGCAGTATTTT	TRBV30	once	TRBJ2-3	TRBD1
CASRGAANYGYTF	TGTGCCAGCAGGGGGGCAGCGAACTATGGCTACACCTTC	TRBV6-1	-	TRBJ1-2	-
CASSWQGSDYGYTF	TGTGCCAGCAGTTGGCAGGGGAGTGACTATGGCTACACCTTC	TRBV28	few	TRBJ1-2	-
CASSSSTGSYEQYF	TGTGCCAGCAGCTCGTCGACTGGCTCCTACGAGCAGTACTTC	TRBV7-2	once	TRBJ2-7	-
CATSREATDTQYF	TGTGCCACCAGCAGAGAGGCTACAGATACGCAGTATTTT	TRBV15	once	TRBJ2-3	-